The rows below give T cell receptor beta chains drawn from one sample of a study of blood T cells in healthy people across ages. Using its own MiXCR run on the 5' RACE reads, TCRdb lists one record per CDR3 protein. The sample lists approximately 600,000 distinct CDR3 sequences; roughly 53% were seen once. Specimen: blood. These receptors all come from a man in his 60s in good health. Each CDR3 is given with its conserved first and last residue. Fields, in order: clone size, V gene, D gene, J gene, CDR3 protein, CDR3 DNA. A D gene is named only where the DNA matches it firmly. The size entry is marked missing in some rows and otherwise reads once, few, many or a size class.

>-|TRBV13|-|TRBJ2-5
CASSEQGIGTQYF
TGTGCCAGCAGCGAGCAGGGGATAGGGACCCAGTACTTC
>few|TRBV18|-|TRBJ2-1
CASSPQQENEQFF
TGTGCCAGCTCACCCCAACAGGAGAATGAGCAGTTCTTC
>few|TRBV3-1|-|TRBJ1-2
CASSQDLAGWNYGYTF
TGTGCCAGCAGCCAAGATCTTGCGGGGTGGAACTATGGCTACACCTTC
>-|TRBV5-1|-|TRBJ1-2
CASSLLLGYGYTF
TGCGCCAGCAGCTTGCTTTTGGGGTATGGCTACACCTTC
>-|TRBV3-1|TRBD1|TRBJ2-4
CASSQLGLLTGNIQYF
TGTGCCAGCAGCCAGTTGGGGTTGCTGACAGGGAACATTCAGTACTTC
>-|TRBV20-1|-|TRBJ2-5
CSARGGDPGRPSPYF
TGCAGTGCTAGAGGGGGGGACCCCGGGAGACCCAGTCCCTACTTC
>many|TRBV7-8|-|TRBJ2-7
CASSLLYSSYEQYF
TGTGCCAGCAGCTTATTATACAGCTCCTACGAGCAGTACTTC
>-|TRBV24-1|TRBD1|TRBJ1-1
CATQGQGGTEAFF
TGTGCCACCCAGGGGCAGGGGGGCACTGAAGCTTTCTTT
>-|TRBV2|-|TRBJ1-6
CASSVWTAFRSPLHF
TGTGCCAGCAGTGTTTGGACGGCCTTTAGATCACCCCTCCACTTT
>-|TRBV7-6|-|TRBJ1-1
CASSLNLPGHNTEAFF
TGTGCCAGCAGCCTAAACCTACCGGGACATAACACTGAAGCTTTCTTT
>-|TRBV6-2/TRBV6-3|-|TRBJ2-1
CASIGGTATGQKFF
TGTGCCAGCATCGGAGGGACAGCCACGGGGCAAAAGTTCTTC
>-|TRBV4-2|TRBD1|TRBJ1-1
CASSQDLGQGVSTGAFF
TGTGCCAGCAGCCAAGATCTTGGACAGGGGGTATCCACTGGAGCTTTCTTT
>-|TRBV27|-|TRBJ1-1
CASSLYGDLNTEAFF
TGTGCCAGCAGTTTATACGGGGACCTGAACACTGAAGCTTTCTTT
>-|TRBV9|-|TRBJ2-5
CASSAQLSQETQYF
TGTGCCAGCAGCGCTCAGTTGTCCCAAGAGACCCAGTACTTC
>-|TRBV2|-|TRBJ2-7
CASSGGGVRRAAGTYEQYF
TGTGCCAGCAGTGGAGGGGGAGTGAGGAGGGCAGCGGGCACCTACGAGCAGTACTTC
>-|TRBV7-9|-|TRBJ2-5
CASSSLGAGRQETQYF
TGTGCCTCCTCTTCTCTGGGGGCGGGGAGGCAAGAGACCCAGTACTTC
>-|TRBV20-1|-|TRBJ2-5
CSARDRPRGGGQETQYF
TGCAGTGCTAGAGATCGACCCAGGGGAGGGGGCCAAGAGACCCAGTACTTC
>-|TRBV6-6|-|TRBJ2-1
CASSYTDDNEQFF
TGTGCCAGCAGTTACACGGACGACAATGAGCAGTTCTTC
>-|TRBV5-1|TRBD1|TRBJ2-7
CASSPGQGLDYEQYF
TGCGCCAGCAGCCCCGGACAGGGTTTAGACTACGAGCAGTACTTC
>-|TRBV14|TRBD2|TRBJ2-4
CASSQTRGELNIQYF
TGTGCCAGCAGCCAAACCCGGGGGGAGTTAAACATTCAGTACTTC
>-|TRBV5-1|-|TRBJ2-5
CASSLSGGNNQETQYF
TGCGCCAGCAGCTTGAGTGGCGGAAATAACCAAGAGACCCAGTACTTC
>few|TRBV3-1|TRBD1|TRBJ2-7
CASSQWEAGGFQYF
TGTGCCAGCAGCCAATGGGAGGCAGGGGGCTTCCAGTACTTC
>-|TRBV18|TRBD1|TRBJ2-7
CASSPGTGGDEQYF
TGTGCCAGCTCGCCCGGGACAGGGGGCGACGAGCAGTACTTC
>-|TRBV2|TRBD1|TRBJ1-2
CASSRQGGSSSYTF
TGTGCCAGCAGTAGACAGGGGGGGTCTTCGAGCTACACCTTC
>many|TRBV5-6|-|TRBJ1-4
CASSRTATNEKLFF
TGTGCCAGCAGCCGGACGGCAACTAATGAAAAACTGTTTTTT
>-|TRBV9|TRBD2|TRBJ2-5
CASTAMGGAGETQYF
TGTGCCAGCACCGCCATGGGAGGGGCCGGAGAGACCCAGTACTTC
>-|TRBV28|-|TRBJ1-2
CASSLTDGSGDSGYTF
TGTGCCAGCAGTTTAACTGACGGATCAGGGGATTCGGGCTACACCTTC
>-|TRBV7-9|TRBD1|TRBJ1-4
CASSPQGVNEKLFF
TGTGCCAGCAGCCCACAGGGGGTGAATGAAAAACTGTTTTTT